Below are 32 T cell receptor beta chains sequenced from a single sample in a study of CXCR3-negative and CXCR3-positive naive CD8 T cells (dated by TCRdb to 2018 to 2020). These receptors' antigens are unknown. General study outcomes and caveats: Compared with CXCR3-negative naive cells, CXCR3-positive naive cells had TRB CDR3s with higher hydrophobicity (lower Kidera factor 4), lower energy, and higher strength and volume indices.

Sequencing instrument: NextSeq 550. The Human TCR Profiling Kit (MiLaboratory) was used to make UMI-labeled 5' RACE TRB cDNA libraries. TCRdb reprocessed the reads and assigns one entry to each CDR3 protein sequence, leaving out DNA. The table of this sample itemizes some 60,000 distinct CDR3 sequences. Together, the top ten hold around 0.5% of the sample. Sequencing was carried out using naive CXCR3+ CD8+ T cells from blood. The cell subset or site label, read with the paper, signifies: CD45RO-CCR7+CD27+CD95- naive CD8+ T cells expressing CXCR3 (TNR3+). These receptors originate from a human donor in good health. Some clones in this sample may be carry-over from other donors' samples.

The chain joins TRBV4-3 to TRBJ2-5; the D gene TCRdb calls, TRBD1, cannot be checked with no DNA. The CDR3 is 15 residues long. Germline V gene data show CDR1 as LGHNA and CDR2 as YSLEER. This chain's CDR3 is CASSQDPTGEETQYF.

The J gene is TRBJ1-1, the V gene TRBV29-1. Germline-derived CDR1 and CDR2 are SQVTM and ANQGSEA. This CDR3 is built from 13 residues. This CDR3 reads CSVLGGSDTEAFF.

The chain employs TRBV20-1 and TRBJ2-7; TCRdb proposes TRBD1, but this gene call is untestable without DNA. This CDR3 spans 13 amino acids. Germline values: CDR1 DFQATT, CDR2 SNEGSKA (reference sequence). CDR3 sequence reads: CSATGQADYEQYF.

This rearrangement joins TRBV5-6 to TRBJ2-7. There are 15 residues in the CDR3. Germline CDR1 is SGHDT and CDR2 is YYEEEE. The CDR3 loop reads CASSLDPRGTYEQYF.

The chain is built from TRBV6-2 or TRBV6-3 and TRBJ1-5. The CDR3 runs to 17 residues. Germline assignment: CDR1 MNHEY and CDR2 SVGEGT. CDR3 sequence reads: CASSYRGSQTGNQPQHF.

The chain carries TRBV28 and TRBJ1-1; TCRdb proposes TRBD1, but this gene call is untestable without DNA. The CDR3 covers 12 residues. The germline V gene encodes CDR1 MDHEN and CDR2 SYDVKM. The CDR3 sequence is CASSPGQSEAFF.

This chain uses TRBV29-1 with TRBJ2-7; TCRdb's assignment of TRBD2 cannot be checked, as there is no DNA. The length of the CDR3 is 13 residues. Germline-derived CDR1 and CDR2 are SQVTM and ANQGSEA. CDR3 sequence: CSVEAGGLYEQYF.

The rearrangement uses TRBV10-3 and TRBJ1-3. This CDR3 contains 15 residues. Germline CDR1 ENHRY, CDR2 SYGVKD. CDR3 sequence: CAISESTGSGNTIYF.

This rearrangement joins TRBV7-2 to TRBJ2-5. CDR1 and CDR2 (germline): SGHTA, FQGNSA. The CDR3 totals 11 residues. CDR3 residues: CASSFLETQYF.

The chain uses TRBV18 and TRBJ1-2; TCRdb picks TRBD1, but there is no DNA to check that call. CDR1 is KGHSH and CDR2 is LQKENI in the germline V gene. The CDR3 is 13 residues long. CDR3 amino acids: CASSRTGADGYTF.

This sequence joins TRBV29-1 and TRBJ2-2; TCRdb indicates TRBD1, and absent DNA this call remains unverified. Germline CDR1 is SQVTM and CDR2 is ANQGSEA. There are 13 residues in the CDR3. The CDR3 here is CSVDQGAIGELFF.

The chain recombines TRBV28 with TRBJ1-5. Germline lookup yields CDR1 MDHEN and CDR2 SYDVKM. This CDR3 region has 15 residues. This CDR3 reads CASSFSHYSNQPQHF. The full variable domain, completed using reference TRBV28 and TRBJ1-5, is DVKVTQSSRYLVKRTGEKVFLECVQDMDHENMFWYRQDPGLGLRLIYFSYDVKMKEKGDIPEGYSVSREKKERFSLILESASTNQTSMYLCASSFSHYSNQPQHFGDGTRLSIL.

The V call is TRBV28, the J call TRBJ1-1; TCRdb names TRBD1, which stays unverified in the absence of DNA. The length of the CDR3 is 13 residues. Germline V gene lookup returns CDR1 MDHEN and CDR2 SYDVKM. This chain's CDR3 is CASSSPGDLGAFF.

V gene TRBV29-1 combines with J gene TRBJ2-1; TCRdb's assignment of TRBD1 cannot be checked, as there is no DNA. CDR1 is SQVTM, CDR2 ANQGSEA, per germline. The CDR3 consists of 13 residues. The CDR3 sequence: CSVEGQTGGEQFF.

The chain combines TRBV20-1 with TRBJ2-7; no DNA is available, so the TRBD2 call from TCRdb remains unchecked. The germline V gene has CDR1 DFQATT and CDR2 SNEGSKA (reference sequence). This CDR3 is built from 17 residues. The CDR3 loop reads CSARPDGLAGLSYEQYF.

The chain is built from TRBV7-2 and TRBJ1-2; the D call of TRBD1 rests on TCRdb alone, since no DNA is present to check it. The CDR3 sequence is 16 residues long. Per the germline V gene, CDR1 is SGHTA and CDR2 is FQGNSA. The CDR3 here is CASTSGPGLINYGYTF. The full variable domain, its missing parts supplied by reference TRBV7-2 and TRBJ1-2, is GAGVSQSPSNKVTEKGKDVELRCDPISGHTALYWYRQSLGQGLEFLIYFQGNSAPDKSGLPSDRFSAERTGGSVSTLTIQRTQQEDSAVYLCASTSGPGLINYGYTFGSGTRLTVV.

This sequence joins TRBV7-8 and TRBJ2-7; TCRdb outputs TRBD1, but without DNA this stays unchecked. Germline V lookup: CDR1 SGHVS, CDR2 FQNEAQ. CDR3 length: 16 amino acids. The CDR3 region is CASSYKVGTGISEQYF.

V and J are TRBV7-9 and TRBJ1-5; TCRdb gives TRBD1 as the D gene, but with no DNA this cannot be confirmed. This CDR3 is 12 amino acids long. Per germline, CDR1 SEHNR and CDR2 FQNEAQ (reference sequence). CDR3 region: CASSEGNQPQHF.

V and J are TRBV7-9 and TRBJ1-5. The CDR3 covers 12 residues. Germline CDR1 and CDR2: SEHNR and FQNEAQ (reference sequence). CDR3 sequence: CASSLSNQPQHF.

The chain is built from TRBV29-1 and TRBJ2-7; TCRdb's D gene call, TRBD2, goes unchecked for lack of DNA. Germline CDR1 is SQVTM and CDR2 is ANQGSEA. This CDR3 has 13 amino acids. The CDR3 region is CSVVLAANYEQYF.

The rearrangement uses TRBV4-3 and TRBJ1-2. CDR3 length: 14 residues. Germline V CDR1 and CDR2: LGHNA, YSLEER. The CDR3 spells CASSQDQSPYGYTF.

This chain links TRBV25-1 with TRBJ1-1. CDR3 size: 11 residues. CDR1 and CDR2 (germline): MGHDK, SYGVNS. The CDR3 loop is CASSGYTEAFF.

The chain has TRBV6-2 or TRBV6-3 and TRBJ2-2; as DNA is missing, the TRBD1 call by TCRdb cannot be tested. The CDR3 length is 15 residues. Germline CDR1 is MNHEY and CDR2 is SVGEGT. The CDR3: CASSYGGQNTGELFF.

The rearrangement links TRBV18 to TRBJ2-7. Germline V gene lookup returns CDR1 KGHSH and CDR2 LQKENI. The CDR3 runs 11 residues. CDR3 sequence reads: CASSPGIEQYF. The whole variable domain, filled in from reference TRBV18 and TRBJ2-7, reads NAGVMQNPRHLVRRRGQEARLRCSPMKGHSHVYWYRQLPEEGLKFMVYLQKENIIDESGMPKERFSAEFPKEGPSILRIQQVVRGDSAAYFCASSPGIEQYFGPGTRLTVT.

The V and J genes are TRBV29-1 and TRBJ2-3; as DNA is missing, the TRBD1 call by TCRdb cannot be tested. Germline loops: CDR1 SQVTM, CDR2 ANQGSEA. The CDR3 spans 13 residues. This CDR3 reads CSVFGGDTDTQYF.

The V and J genes are TRBV7-9 and TRBJ2-7. Germline CDR1 reads SEHNR; CDR2 reads FQNEAQ (reference sequence). CDR3 size: 13 residues. This CDR3 is CASSLAGRNEQYF.

V and J are TRBV15 and TRBJ2-3; TCRdb reports TRBD2, a call that lacks DNA to check it against. This CDR3 has 16 residues. Germline lookup yields CDR1 LNHNV and CDR2 YYDKDF (reference sequence). The CDR3 loop reads CATSDRSGGAGDTQYF. Filled out from reference TRBV15 and TRBJ2-3, the complete variable domain reads DAMVIQNPRYQVTQFGKPVTLSCSQTLNHNVMYWYQQKSSQAPKLLFHYYDKDFNNEADTPDNFQSRRPNTSFCFLDIRSPGLGDTAMYLCATSDRSGGAGDTQYFGPGTRLTVL.

V is TRBV20-1 and J is TRBJ1-1; the D gene TCRdb calls, TRBD1, cannot be checked with no DNA. This CDR3 has 14 residues. The germline gives CDR1 DFQATT, CDR2 SNEGSKA (reference sequence). The CDR3 protein is CSARGTGGDTEAFF.

The chain has TRBV7-9 and TRBJ1-2; the D call from TCRdb, TRBD1, cannot be confirmed without DNA. CDR1 is SEHNR, CDR2 FQNEAQ, per germline (reference sequence). The length of the CDR3 is 13 residues. This CDR3 is CASSGDRSYGYTF. The full variable domain, completed using reference TRBV7-9 and TRBJ1-2, is DTGVSQNPRHKITKRGQNVTFRCDPISEHNRLYWYRQTLGQGPEFLTYFQNEAQLEKSRLLSDRFSAERPKGSFSTLEIQRTEQGDSAMYLCASSGDRSYGYTFGSGTRLTVV.

The V gene is TRBV10-3, the J gene TRBJ2-7; TCRdb selects TRBD1, and the lack of DNA leaves this call unchecked. CDR1 is ENHRY and CDR2 is SYGVKD in the germline V gene. The CDR3 has 16 residues. CDR3 loop: CAISEVWGLASYEQYF.

The chain links TRBV7-9 to TRBJ2-7; absent DNA, TCRdb's TRBD1 call cannot be checked. This CDR3 spans 16 amino acids. Germline CDR1 reads SEHNR; CDR2 reads FQNEAQ (reference sequence). CDR3: CASSTTGQGLPYEQYF.

This chain uses TRBV12-3 or TRBV12-4 with TRBJ2-1; TCRdb returns TRBD2, unconfirmable since there is no DNA. The CDR3 runs to 17 residues. The CDR3: CASSFPETSGRGNEQFF.